This T cell receptor (beta chain) is drawn from a study of blood T cell repertoires in COVID-19. As for the study in general: Sites across the United States, Italy and Spain contributed samples from acute and convalescent COVID-19. In each case, the material was cDNA or gDNA derived from T cells, B-cell-depleted T cells, or PBMCs.

In the authors' methods: Reference gene primer amplification yielded estimated nucleated cell counts. Data came from immunoSEQ multiplex PCR; TCRdb stores just in-frame clones and leaves some out. V and J calls and clone size are given by that table; D and trimming were obtained from the DNA. The data contain about 170,000 clones, more than 85% of them singletons. The CDR3 covers 14 residues. J was trimmed by 6 bases and V by 4 bases; bases with no gene match: 4. In germline, CDR1 is SEHNR, CDR2 FQNEAQ (reference sequence). The clonotype comes from a woman over 75 in a cohort sampled during active or convalescent COVID-19. Material for sequencing was peripheral blood. The V call is TRBV7-9, the J call TRBJ2-2, with 8 bases lining up with TRBD1. The CDR3 DNA is TGTGCCAGCAGCTCAACAGGGGGTCCCGGGGAGCTGTTTTTT. Its translation is CASSSTGGPGELFF.